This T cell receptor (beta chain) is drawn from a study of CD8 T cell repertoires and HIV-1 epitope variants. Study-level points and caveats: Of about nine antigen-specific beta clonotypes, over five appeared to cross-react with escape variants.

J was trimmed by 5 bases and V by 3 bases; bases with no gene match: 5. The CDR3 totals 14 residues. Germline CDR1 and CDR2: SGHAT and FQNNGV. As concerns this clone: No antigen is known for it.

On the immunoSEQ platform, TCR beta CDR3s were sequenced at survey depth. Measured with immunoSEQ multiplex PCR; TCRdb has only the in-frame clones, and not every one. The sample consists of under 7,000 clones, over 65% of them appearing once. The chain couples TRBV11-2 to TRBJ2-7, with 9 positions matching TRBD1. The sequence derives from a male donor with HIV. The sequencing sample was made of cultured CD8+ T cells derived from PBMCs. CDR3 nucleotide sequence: TGTGCCAGCAGCTTCGAGGACAGGGGCAACGAGCAGTACTTC. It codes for CASSFEDRGNEQYF.